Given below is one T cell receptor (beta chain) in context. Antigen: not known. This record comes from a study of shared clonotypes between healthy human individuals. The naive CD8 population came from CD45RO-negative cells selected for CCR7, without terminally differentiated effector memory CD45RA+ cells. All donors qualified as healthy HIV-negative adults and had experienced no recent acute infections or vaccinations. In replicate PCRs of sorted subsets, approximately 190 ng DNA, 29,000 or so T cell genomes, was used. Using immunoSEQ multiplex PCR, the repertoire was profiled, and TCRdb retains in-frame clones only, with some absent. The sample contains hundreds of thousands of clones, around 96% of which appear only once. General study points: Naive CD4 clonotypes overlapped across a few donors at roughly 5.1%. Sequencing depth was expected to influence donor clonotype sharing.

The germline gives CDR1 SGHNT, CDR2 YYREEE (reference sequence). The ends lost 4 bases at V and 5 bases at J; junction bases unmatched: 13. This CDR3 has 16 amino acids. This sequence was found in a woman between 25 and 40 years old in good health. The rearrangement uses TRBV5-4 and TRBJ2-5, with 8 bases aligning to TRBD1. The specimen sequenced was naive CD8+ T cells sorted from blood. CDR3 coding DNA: TGTGCCAGCAGCCCCACCCGGGGACAGGTATCCGAGACCCAGTACTTC. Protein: CASSPTRGQVSETQYF. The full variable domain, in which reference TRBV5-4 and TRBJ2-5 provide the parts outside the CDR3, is ETGVTQSPTHLIKTRGQQVTLRCSSQSGHNTVSWYQQALGQGPQFIFQYYREEENGRGNFPPRFSGLQFPNYSSELNVNALELDDSALYLCASSPTRGQVSETQYFGPGTRLLVL.